Each of the 10 T cell receptor beta chains below was sequenced from the same sample in a study of T cells in Graves' hyperthyroidism and ophthalmopathy. RNA transcripts served as the template for amplifying TCR beta CDR3 regions. Researchers ran a first-round RT-PCR on the TCR CDR3 using the HTBI primer set. TCRdb processed the multiplex PCR reads anew with MiXCR; each CDR3 protein has one entry. The data show fewer than 350,000 distinct CDR3 sequences, 15% to 20% seen once. The sample comprised blood. The receptors were sampled from a woman in her forties or fifties with Graves' hyperthyroidism.

This clonotype was observed a few times. The rearrangement uses TRBV19 and TRBJ2-4, with TRBD2 as a possible D gene (5 bases). This CDR3 spans 12 amino acids. CDR1 is LNHDA, CDR2 SQIVND, per germline (reference sequence). V gave up 10 bases and J gave up 6 bases, with 13 bases separating them. The CDR3 DNA follows: TGTGCCACCCGGGAACTAGGAAACATTCAGTACTTC. Amino acid sequence: CATRELGNIQYF.

This clonotype was counted ten times or more. The genes are TRBV28 and TRBJ2-7; D uncertain. Trimming took 5 bases from V and 6 from J, leaving 11 bases between them. Germline V lookup: CDR1 MDHEN, CDR2 SYDVKM. The CDR3 length is 12 residues. The CDR3 reads CASSPEWGEQYF. CDR3 nucleotide sequence: TGTGCCAGCAGTCCCGAGTGGGGCGAGCAGTACTTC.

V is TRBV7-6 and J is TRBJ2-2, with D uncertain. V lost 5 bases and J lost 6, with 13 bases in between. From germline, CDR1 is SGHVS and CDR2 FNYEAQ. CDR3 length equals 14 residues. The CDR3: CASSPITGSGELFF. The CDR3 DNA sequence: TGTGCCAGCAGCCCGATCACGGGCTCCGGGGAGCTGTTTTTT.

The rearrangement uses TRBV19 and TRBJ2-4; unclear D gene. This CDR3 comprises 15 residues. Germline CDR1 LNHDA, CDR2 SQIVND (reference sequence). Trimming stripped 0 bases from V and 2 bases from J, with 8 bases between. CDR3 residues: CASSIDSGSKNIQYF. The CDR3 nucleotides are TGTGCCAGTAGTATAGATTCGGGCTCCAAAAACATTCAGTACTTC.

This clonotype showed up many times. The chain couples TRBV7-2 to TRBJ2-5; D not certain. CDR3 length: 12 residues. Per the germline V gene, CDR1 is SGHTA and CDR2 is FQGNSA. The ends were cut back, 0 bases at V and 5 bases at J, with 4 bases in the middle. This CDR3 reads CASSLARETQYF. CDR3 coding DNA: TGTGCCAGCAGCTTAGCGCGGGAGACCCAGTACTTC.

This clonotype was counted many times. J is TRBJ2-7 and V is TRBV13; D call uncertain. Germline-derived CDR1 and CDR2 are PRHDT and FYEKMQ (reference sequence). The CDR3 contains 13 residues. Trimming cost V 0 bases and J 2 bases, with 5 bases left between them. The CDR3 spells CASSLGQTYEQYV. The CDR3 DNA reads as TGTGCCAGCAGCTTAGGACAGACCTACGAGCAGTACGTC.

The table lists this clonotype with many counts. The rearrangement uses TRBV11-2 and TRBJ2-3; D gene uncertain. Trimming shortened V by 0 bases and J by 7 bases, and 8 bases separated the two germline ends. CDR3 length equals 13 residues. Germline values: CDR1 SGHAT, CDR2 FQNNGV. This CDR3 reads CASSLDPGYTQYF. In nucleotides, the CDR3 is TGTGCCAGCAGCTTAGACCCGGGTTATACGCAGTATTTT.

Note on this clonotype: The junction departs from the called germline gene at one end, perhaps through a read error. The CDR3 DNA reads TGTGCCAACAGCTTAGCATCGGACACTAGCGGGAGGAAGAACAATGAGCAGTTCTTC. The encoded protein is CANSLASDTSGRKNNEQFF. The chain employs TRBV11-3 and TRBJ2-1; TRBD2 matches at 12 bases. The CDR3 is 19 residues long. The germline gives CDR1 SGHNT, CDR2 YENEEA.

In its sample, this clonotype was seen a few times. The J gene is TRBJ1-5, the V gene TRBV11-2; no firm D call. Trimming removed 3 bases at V and 4 bases at J, with 7 bases between. CDR1 is SGHAT and CDR2 is FQNNGV in the germline V gene. The CDR3 loop spans 13 amino acids. Here the CDR3 reads CASSFGQNQPQHF. The CDR3 DNA follows: TGTGCCAGCAGCTTCGGCCAGAATCAGCCCCAGCATTTT.

Many counts were recorded for this clonotype. This chain joins TRBV7-2 and TRBJ2-1; TRBD1 matches 7 bases. V lost 4 bases and J lost 9; bases outside the gene matches: 9. Germline loops: CDR1 SGHTA, CDR2 FQGNSA. The CDR3 is made up of 14 amino acids. As DNA, the CDR3 is TGTGCCAGCAGCTCGAAGCCGGGACAGCTTGAGCAGTTCTTC. It is translated as CASSSKPGQLEQFF.